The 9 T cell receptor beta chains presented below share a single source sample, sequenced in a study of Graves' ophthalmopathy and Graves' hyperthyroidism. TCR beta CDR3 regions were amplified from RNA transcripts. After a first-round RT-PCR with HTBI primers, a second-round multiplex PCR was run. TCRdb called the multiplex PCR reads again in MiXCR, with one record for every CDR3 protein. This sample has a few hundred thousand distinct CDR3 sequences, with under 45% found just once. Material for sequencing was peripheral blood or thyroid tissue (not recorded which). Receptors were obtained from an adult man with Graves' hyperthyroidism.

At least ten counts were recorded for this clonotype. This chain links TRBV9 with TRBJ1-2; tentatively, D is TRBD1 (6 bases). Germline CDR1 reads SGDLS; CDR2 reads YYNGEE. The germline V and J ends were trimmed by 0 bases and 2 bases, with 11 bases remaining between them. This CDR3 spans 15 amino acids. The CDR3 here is CASSVAWDTNYGYTF. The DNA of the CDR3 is TGTGCCAGCAGCGTAGCTTGGGACACCAACTATGGCTACACCTTC. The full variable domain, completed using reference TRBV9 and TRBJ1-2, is DSGVTQTPKHLITATGQRVTLRCSPRSGDLSVYWYQQSLDQGLQFLIQYYNGEERAKGNILERFSAQQFPDLHSELNLSSLELGDSALYFCASSVAWDTNYGYTFGSGTRLTVV.

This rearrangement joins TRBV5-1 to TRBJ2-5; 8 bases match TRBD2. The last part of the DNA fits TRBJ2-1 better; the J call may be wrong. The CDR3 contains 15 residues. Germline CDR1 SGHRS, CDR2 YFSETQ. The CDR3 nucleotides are TGCGCCAGCAGCTTTTACGGGAGGGGCCCCAATGAGCAGTTCTTC. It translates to CASSFYGRGPNEQFF.

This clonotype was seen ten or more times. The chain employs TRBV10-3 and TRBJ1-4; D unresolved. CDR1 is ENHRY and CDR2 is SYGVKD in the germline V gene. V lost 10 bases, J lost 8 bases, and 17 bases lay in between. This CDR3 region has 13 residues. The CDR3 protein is CATTAQPGEKLFF. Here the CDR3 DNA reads TGTGCCACCACAGCCCAGCCGGGGGAAAAACTGTTTTTT.

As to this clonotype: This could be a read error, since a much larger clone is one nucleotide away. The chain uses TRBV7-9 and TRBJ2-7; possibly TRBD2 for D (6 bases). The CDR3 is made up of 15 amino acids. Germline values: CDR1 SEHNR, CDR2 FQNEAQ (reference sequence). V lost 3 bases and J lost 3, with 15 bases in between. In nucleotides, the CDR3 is TGTGCCAGCAGCTTGGTTGGAGGGATGATCTACGAGCAGTACTTC. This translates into CASSLVGGMIYEQYF.

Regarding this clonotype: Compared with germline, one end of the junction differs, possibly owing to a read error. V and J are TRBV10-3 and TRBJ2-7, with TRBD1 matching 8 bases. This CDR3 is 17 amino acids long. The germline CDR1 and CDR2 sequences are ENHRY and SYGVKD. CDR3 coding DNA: TGTGCCAGCAGTTCTCCGTCCAAGGACAGGGAACTCTACGAGCAGTACTTC. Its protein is CASSSPSKDRELYEQYF.

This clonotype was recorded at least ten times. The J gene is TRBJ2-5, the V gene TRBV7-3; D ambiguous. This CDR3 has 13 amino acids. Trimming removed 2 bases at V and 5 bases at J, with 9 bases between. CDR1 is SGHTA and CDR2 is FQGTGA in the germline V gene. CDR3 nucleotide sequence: TGTGCCAGCAGCTTAGGTTCAGGCGAGACCCAGTACTTC. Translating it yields CASSLGSGETQYF.

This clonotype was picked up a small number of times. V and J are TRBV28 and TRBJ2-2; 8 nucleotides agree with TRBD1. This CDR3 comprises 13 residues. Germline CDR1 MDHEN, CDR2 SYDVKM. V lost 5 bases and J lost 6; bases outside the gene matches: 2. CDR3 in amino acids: CASSTTGAGELFF. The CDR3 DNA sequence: TGTGCCAGCAGTACGACAGGGGCCGGGGAGCTGTTTTTT.

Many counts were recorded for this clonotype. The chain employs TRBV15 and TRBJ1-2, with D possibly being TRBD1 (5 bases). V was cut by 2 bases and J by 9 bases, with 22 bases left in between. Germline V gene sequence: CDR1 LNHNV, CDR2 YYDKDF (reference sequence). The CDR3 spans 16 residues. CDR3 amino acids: CATSRLGDRSVPSYTF. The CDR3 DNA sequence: TGTGCCACCAGCAGACTAGGAGACAGAAGTGTGCCGAGCTACACCTTC. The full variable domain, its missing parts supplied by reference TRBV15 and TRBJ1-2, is DAMVIQNPRYQVTQFGKPVTLSCSQTLNHNVMYWYQQKSSQAPKLLFHYYDKDFNNEADTPDNFQSRRPNTSFCFLDIRSPGLGDTAMYLCATSRLGDRSVPSYTFGSGTRLTVV.

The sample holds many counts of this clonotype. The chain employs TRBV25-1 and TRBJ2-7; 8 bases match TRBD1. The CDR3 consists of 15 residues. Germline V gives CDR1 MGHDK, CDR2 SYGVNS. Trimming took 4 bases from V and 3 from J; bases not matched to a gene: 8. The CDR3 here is CASSGTGSHFYEQYF. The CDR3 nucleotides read TGTGCCAGCAGTGGGACAGGGTCTCATTTCTACGAGCAGTACTTC.